The following is a T cell receptor beta chain sequence with its context. These data originate in a study of blood T cell repertoires in COVID-19. Across the whole study: COVID-19 samples collected from the United States, Italy and Spain covered acute and convalescent phases. Sources were T cells, B-cell-depleted T cells, or PBMCs; the material itself was cDNA or gDNA.

How the authors handled the data: Scientists estimated how many nucleated cells there were by amplifying reference gene primers. TCRdb's copy holds only in-frame clones and misses some; the assay was immunoSEQ multiplex PCR. V and J calls and clone size are given by that table; D and trimming were obtained from the DNA. This repertoire shows under 300,000 clones, 65% to 85% found once; its top ten account for 4%. CDR1 is SGHKS and CDR2 is YYEKEE in the germline V gene (reference sequence). Trimming pared 0 bases from V and 7 bases from J, leaving 19 bases between. The length of the CDR3 is 16 residues.

This receptor was obtained from a woman aged 40 to 50 with active or convalescent COVID-19. This chain links TRBV5-5 with TRBJ1-2, with D possibly matching TRBD1 (5 bases). The specimen was peripheral blood. The CDR3, as DNA: TGTGCCAGCAGCTTGGGGGGTCAGGGTGGAGTCCGTGGCTACACCTTC. As protein: CASSLGGQGGVRGYTF.